A selection of T cell receptor beta chains follows, all from one sample in a study of OX40 agonist ivuxolimab in advanced cancers. Profiled with immunoSEQ multiplex PCR; TCRdb holds only in-frame clones, not every one. The sample has about 80,000 clones, 80% to 90% seen once. This specimen was CD4+ or CD8+ T cells sorted from blood, taken in a trial of the OX40 agonist ivuxolimab. These receptors were collected from an adult with an advanced solid tumor such as melanoma, head and neck, liver or kidney cancer. The CDR3 runs from the conserved cysteine through the conserved F or W. The D gene is left open where the match is weak. Not all rows give a size; the values are once, few, many and, for expanded clones, a class.

>12|TRBV29-1|TRBJ2-7|.|.
CSSQDSSYEQYF
TGCAGTTCCCAGGACAGCTCCTACGAGCAGTACTTC
>15|TRBV2|TRBJ1-1|.|.
CASSPRTGINTEAFF
TGTGCCAGCAGTCCCCGAACAGGGATCAACACTGAAGCTTTCTTT
>16|TRBV5-1|TRBJ2-1|TRBD2|.
CASSLGAGGGNNEQFF
TGCGCCAGCAGCTTGGGGGCGGGAGGAGGAAACAATGAGCAGTTCTTC
>15|TRBV4-3|TRBJ1-6|.|.
CASSQGQGTNSPLHF
TGCGCCAGCAGCCAAGGCCAGGGAACCAATTCACCCCTCCACTTT
>15|TRBV7-8|TRBJ1-1|TRBD1|.
CASSSQGQGGLGAFF
TGTGCCAGCAGCTCGCAGGGACAGGGCGGACTGGGAGCTTTCTTT
>15|TRBV12-5|TRBJ1-5|TRBD1|.
CASGLGDSLIQPQHF
TGTGCTAGTGGTTTGGGGGACAGCCTAATTCAGCCCCAGCATTTT
>14|TRBV11-2|TRBJ1-2|.|few
CASSLANGRDGYTF
TGTGCCAGCAGCTTAGCCAACGGGAGGGATGGCTACACCTTC
>14|TRBV4-2|TRBJ1-1|.|.
CASSQDVKDTEAFF
TGTGCCAGCAGCCAAGATGTAAAGGACACTGAAGCTTTCTTT
>13|TRBV5-6|TRBJ1-1|.|.
CASSLGLGTEAFF
TGTGCCAGCAGCTTGGGGTTAGGTACTGAAGCTTTCTTT
>14|TRBV5-1|TRBJ2-3|TRBD2|.
CASSLELAPDTQYF
TGCGCCAGCAGCCTGGAACTAGCGCCAGATACGCAGTATTTT
>17|TRBV5-1|TRBJ2-3|TRBD1|.
CASSLVGTGGATDTQYF
TGCGCCAGCAGCTTGGTGGGGACAGGGGGCGCGACAGATACGCAGTATTTT
>16|TRBV4-3|TRBJ1-6|TRBD1|.
CASSQGSGTGGSPLHF
TGCGCCAGCAGCCAAGGGTCCGGGACAGGGGGTTCACCCCTCCACTTT
>14|TRBV18|TRBJ2-7|TRBD1|few
CASSPVRGLDEQYF
TGTGCCAGCTCACCCGTAAGGGGGCTGGACGAGCAGTACTTC
>15|TRBV4-1|TRBJ2-7|.|.
CASSQADGALYEQYF
TGCGCCAGCAGCCAAGCAGATGGGGCGTTATACGAGCAGTACTTC
>16|TRBV11-2|TRBJ2-1|.|.
CASSLRTALTYNEQFF
TGTGCCAGCAGCTTACGGACAGCGTTAACCTACAATGAGCAGTTCTTC
>14|TRBV27|TRBJ2-3|.|.
CASSWGRSTDTQYF
TGTGCCAGCAGTTGGGGACGATCCACAGATACGCAGTATTTT
>12|TRBV6-6|TRBJ1-2|.|.
CASSPDSYGYTF
TGTGCCAGCAGCCCCGACAGTTATGGCTACACCTTC
>12|TRBV29-1|TRBJ1-2|.|.
CSVDKGLYGYTF
TGCAGCGTTGATAAAGGGCTCTATGGCTACACCTTC
>14|TRBV4-3|TRBJ1-2|.|.
CASSQEPLGGEITF
TGCGCCAGCAGCCAAGAACCCCTTGGAGGGGAGATCACCTTC
>17|TRBV19|TRBJ1-5|TRBD1|.
CASSSTYRQGRFQPQHF
TGTGCCAGTAGTTCGACCTACCGACAGGGCAGGTTCCAGCCCCAGCATTTT
>12|TRBV7-2|TRBJ1-1|TRBD1|.
CASSSPGQEAFF
TGTGCCAGCAGCTCCCCGGGACAGGAAGCTTTCTTT
>13|TRBV6-1|TRBJ2-3|.|.
CASSEPGADTQYF
TGTGCCAGCAGTGAACCCGGGGCAGATACGCAGTATTTT
>13|TRBV4-1|TRBJ2-7|.|.
CASSQVGGREQYF
TGCGCCAGCAGCCAAGTCGGGGGCCGCGAGCAGTACTTC
>16|TRBV7-2|TRBJ1-1|TRBD1|.
CASSLTGGRENTEAFF
TGTGCCAGCAGCTTGACAGGGGGAAGAGAGAACACTGAAGCTTTCTTT
>14|TRBV7-7|TRBJ2-7|.|.
CASSLAGDVDEQYF
TGTGCCAGCAGCTTAGCGGGGGACGTCGACGAGCAGTACTTC
>14|TRBV5-1|TRBJ2-3|TRBD2|.
CASSFGGGTDTQYF
TGCGCCAGCAGCTTCGGGGGGGGCACAGATACGCAGTATTTT
>15|TRBV7-4|TRBJ1-5|.|.
CASSWASYSNQPQHF
TGTGCCAGCAGCTGGGCGAGTTATAGCAATCAGCCCCAGCATTTT
>12|TRBV6-5|TRBJ2-7|.|.
CASSSSSYEQYF
TGTGCCAGCAGTTCATCCTCCTACGAGCAGTACTTC
>15|TRBV5-4|TRBJ1-4|TRBD1|.
CASSSTGGTNEKLFF
TGTGCCAGCAGCAGTACAGGGGGAACTAATGAAAAACTGTTTTTT
>15|TRBV19|TRBJ2-3|.|.
CASSIGTASTDTQYF
TGTGCCAGTAGTATCGGGACGGCAAGCACAGATACGCAGTATTTT
>13|TRBV7-3|TRBJ2-2|.|.
CASSIDRSGELFF
TGTGCCAGCAGCATCGACAGGTCAGGGGAGCTGTTTTTT
>11|TRBV5-1|TRBJ1-2|.|few
CASILWDGYTF
TGCGCCAGCATCCTCTGGGACGGCTACACCTTC
>15|TRBV4-1|TRBJ2-7|TRBD2|.
CASSQGSGRTYEQYF
TGCGCCAGCAGCCAAGGTAGCGGGAGAACCTACGAGCAGTACTTC
>13|TRBV6-1|TRBJ1-1|.|.
CASSAEQGRAAFF
TGTGCCAGCAGTGCCGAACAGGGACGGGCGGCTTTCTTT
>15|TRBV4-2|TRBJ1-1|.|.
CASSLDSRGTTEAFF
TGTGCCAGCAGCTTGGATTCCAGGGGAACGACTGAAGCTTTCTTT
>18|TRBV4-2|TRBJ1-1|.|.
CASSQEVRGTGKDTEAFF
TGTGCCAGCAGCCAAGAGGTCCGCGGGACGGGAAAGGACACTGAAGCTTTCTTT
>12|TRBV30|TRBJ1-2|.|.
CAWSSGIKGYTF
TGTGCCTGGAGTTCAGGGATTAAAGGCTACACCTTC
>16|TRBV7-9|TRBJ2-3|.|.
CASSPLGGGHTDTQYF
TGTGCCAGCAGCCCCTTAGGTGGGGGGCACACAGATACGCAGTATTTT
>17|TRBV9|TRBJ2-7|TRBD2|.
CASSAGDGLAGVYEQYF
TGTGCCAGCAGCGCTGGAGATGGACTAGCGGGAGTCTACGAGCAGTACTTC
>13|TRBV10-2|TRBJ2-5|.|.
CASTDREGETQYF
TGCGCCAGCACTGACAGGGAGGGAGAGACCCAGTACTTC